These 15 T cell receptor beta chains originate from one sample sequenced in a study of cytomegalovirus exposure and HLA in healthy donors. The primer mix had 60 Vbeta and 13 Jbeta primers. Here immunoSEQ multiplex PCR was the method, and the copy in TCRdb shows in-frame clones only, minus some. This table holds over 200,000 clones, 75% to 90% found once. Sequenced: PBMCs. Receptor source: a woman between 18 and 29 years old in good health and CMV-seronegative.

This sequence joins TRBV27 and TRBJ2-2; D remains unclear. This CDR3 is built from 14 residues. V was trimmed by 2 bases and J by 0 bases, leaving 4 bases between them. Looked up from germline, CDR1 is MNHEY and CDR2 is SMNVEV (reference sequence). The CDR3 DNA is TGTGCCAGCAGTTTAGGCCCGAACACCGGGGAGCTGTTTTTT. This codes for CASSLGPNTGELFF.

The J gene is TRBJ2-1, the V gene TRBV7-6; TRBD2 matches at 12 bases. CDR1 is SGHVS, CDR2 FNYEAQ, per germline. Trimming took 1 base from V and 10 from J; bases not matched to a gene: 5. This CDR3 contains 15 residues. DNA for the CDR3: TGTGCCAGCAGCTTAGGACTAGCGGGGGTTTTGGAGCAGTTCTTC. Translating gives CASSLGLAGVLEQFF.

This clone was observed a handful of times. The J gene is TRBJ2-1, the V gene TRBV7-3; 7 bases agree with TRBD2. Germline trimming cut 5 bases from V and 6 bases from J; bases unmatched to any gene: 16. The germline gives CDR1 SGHTA, CDR2 FQGTGA. CDR3 length: 17 amino acids. CDR3 nucleotides: TGTGCCAGCAGCCCCCGGACTAGTATCGTCCGGGGCAATGAGCAGTTCTTC. It translates to CASSPRTSIVRGNEQFF.

The chain has TRBV11-2 and TRBJ2-1; TRBD1 is a possible D gene (6 bases). Trimming shortened V by 4 bases and J by 0 bases, and 10 bases separated the two germline ends. The CDR3 loop spans 15 amino acids. Germline CDR1 is SGHAT and CDR2 is FQNNGV. CDR3: CASSSGQFSYNEQFF. The CDR3 region has the DNA TGTGCCAGCAGCTCCGGACAGTTCTCCTACAATGAGCAGTTCTTC.

In this sample, this clone is medium-sized. This chain connects TRBV6-4 to TRBJ2-2; D is ambiguous. Germline V lookup: CDR1 MRHNA, CDR2 SNTAGT. The CDR3 runs 15 residues. Trimming stripped 0 bases from V and 3 bases from J, with 8 bases between. This chain's CDR3 is CASSDSGTDTGELFF. Written as DNA, the CDR3 is TGTGCCAGCAGTGACTCGGGCACAGACACCGGGGAGCTGTTTTTT.

This clone was detected once. As DNA, the CDR3 is TGTGCCAGCAGTGTCCAAGCGGGGCCGAGCACCGGGGAGCTGTTTTTT. Amino acids: CASSVQAGPSTGELFF. The chain combines TRBV7-2 with TRBJ2-2; 7 nucleotides align to TRBD2. J gave up 4 bases and V 6 bases, and 11 bases lay outside the gene matches. The CDR3 sequence is 16 residues long. Germline CDR1 is SGHTA and CDR2 is FQGNSA.

This clone came up a few times. V is TRBV4-2 and J is TRBJ2-7; TRBD1 agrees at 7 bases. After removal of 2 bases from V and 0 bases from J, the junction contained 4 bases not matched to a gene. Germline V lookup: CDR1 LGHNA, CDR2 YNFKEQ. The CDR3 runs 15 residues. The CDR3 is CASSQNRGSSYEQYF. DNA for the CDR3: TGTGCCAGCAGCCAAAACAGGGGATCCTCCTACGAGCAGTACTTC.

This clone was detected only a few times. The chain uses TRBV11-2 and TRBJ1-3, with D unclear. This CDR3 is 14 amino acids long. V lost 0 bases, J lost 4 bases, and 7 bases lay in between. Germline lookup yields CDR1 SGHAT and CDR2 FQNNGV. CDR3 sequence reads: CASSLEHPGNTIYF. The CDR3 nucleotides are TGTGCCAGCAGCTTAGAACATCCGGGAAACACCATATATTTT.

This clone has just one count. The rearrangement joins TRBV2 to TRBJ2-2; tentatively, D is TRBD2 (5 bases). Between the trimmed V and J ends, which lost 6 bases and 2 bases, there was a span of 13 bases. Germline values: CDR1 SNHLY, CDR2 FYNNEI. The CDR3 contains 15 residues. CDR3 in amino acids: CASRMEELNTGELFF. CDR3 nucleotide sequence: TGTGCCAGCAGGATGGAGGAGTTAAACACCGGGGAGCTGTTTTTT.

The chain uses TRBV4-3 and TRBJ1-1; maybe TRBD1 (6 bases). Trimming took 4 bases from V and 4 from J, leaving 13 bases between them. The CDR3 covers 14 residues. Germline values: CDR1 LGHNA, CDR2 YSLEER. Here the CDR3 reads CASSPEGGFTEAFF. DNA for the CDR3: TGCGCCAGCAGCCCAGAGGGGGGGTTCACTGAAGCTTTCTTT.

The gene calls are TRBV7-9 and TRBJ1-3; the D gene is possibly TRBD1 (5 bases). CDR3 length: 13 amino acids. Germline CDR1 and CDR2: SEHNR and FQNEAQ (reference sequence). V lost 8 bases, J lost 2 bases, and 10 bases lay in between. The CDR3 bases are TGTGCCAGCCCGACAGAACCTGGAAACACCATATATTTT. Translated: CASPTEPGNTIYF.

The chain combines TRBV7-7 with TRBJ2-5; 8 bases are a match to TRBD2. Unmatched junction bases numbered 4, after V lost 3 bases and J lost 4 bases. The CDR3 sequence is 14 residues long. CDR1 and CDR2 from the germline V gene are SSHAT and FNYEAQ (reference sequence). CDR3 protein: CASSFTGTRETQYF. Here the CDR3 DNA reads TGTGCCAGCAGCTTCACAGGGACTAGAGAGACCCAGTACTTC.

This chain joins TRBV6-6 and TRBJ2-5; 8 nucleotides match TRBD2. Germline V gene lookup returns CDR1 MNHNY and CDR2 SVGAGI (reference sequence). The CDR3 sequence is 15 residues long. J gave up 3 bases and V 0 bases, and 3 bases lay outside the gene matches. This CDR3 reads CASSYSAGGEETQYF. The CDR3 DNA sequence: TGTGCCAGCAGTTACTCCGCGGGGGGAGAAGAGACCCAGTACTTC.

This chain uses TRBV4-3 with TRBJ1-3; 8 bases fit TRBD1. This CDR3 is built from 16 residues. The V and J ends lost 3 bases and 5 bases, in that order; junction bases with no gene match: 9. The germline gives CDR1 LGHNA, CDR2 YSLEER. The CDR3 is CASSQATTGERNTIYF. The CDR3 DNA follows: TGCGCCAGCAGCCAGGCCACGACAGGGGAGCGAAACACCATATATTTT.

V gene TRBV6-5 combines with J gene TRBJ2-7, with 9 bases fitting TRBD1. Trimming at V came to 2 bases and at J to 5 bases, leaving 4 bases not matched to a gene. The CDR3 is made up of 14 amino acids. CDR1 is MNHEY and CDR2 is SVGAGI in the germline V gene. The CDR3 loop is CASSYDRGINEQYF. CDR3 DNA sequence: TGTGCCAGCAGTTACGACAGGGGGATCAACGAGCAGTACTTC.